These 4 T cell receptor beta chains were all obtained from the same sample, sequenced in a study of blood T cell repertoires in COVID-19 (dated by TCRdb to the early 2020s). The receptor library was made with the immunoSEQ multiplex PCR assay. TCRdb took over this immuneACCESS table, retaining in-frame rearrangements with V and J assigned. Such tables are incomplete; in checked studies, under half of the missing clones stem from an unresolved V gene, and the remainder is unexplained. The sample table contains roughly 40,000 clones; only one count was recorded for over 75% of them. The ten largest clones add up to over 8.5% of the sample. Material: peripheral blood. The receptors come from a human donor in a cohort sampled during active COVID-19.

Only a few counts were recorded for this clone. CDR3 DNA: TGTGCCTGGTCATTAAAGGGGTCCAGCAATCAGCCCCAGCATTTT. This codes for CAWSLKGSSNQPQHF. The rearrangement uses TRBV30 and TRBJ1-5, with a weak D call TRBD1 (5 bases). The CDR3 is made up of 15 amino acids. The germline gives CDR1 GTSNPN, CDR2 SVGIG (reference sequence). Trimming took off 5 bases at V and 1 base at J, with 15 bases between the two ends.

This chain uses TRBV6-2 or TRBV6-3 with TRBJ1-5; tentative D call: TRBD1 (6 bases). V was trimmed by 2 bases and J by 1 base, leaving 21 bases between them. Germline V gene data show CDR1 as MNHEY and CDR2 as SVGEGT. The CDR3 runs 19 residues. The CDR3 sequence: CASSYPEGGGSWSNQPQHF. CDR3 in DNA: TGTGCCAGCAGTTACCCCGAAGGGGGGGGTTCTTGGAGCAATCAGCCCCAGCATTTT.

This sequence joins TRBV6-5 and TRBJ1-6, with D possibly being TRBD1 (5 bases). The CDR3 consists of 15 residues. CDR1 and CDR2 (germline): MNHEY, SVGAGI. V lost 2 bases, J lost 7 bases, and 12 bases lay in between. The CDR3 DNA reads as TGTGCCAGCAGTTACGGGCAGGGAGGGAATTCACCCCTCCACTTT. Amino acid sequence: CASSYGQGGNSPLHF.

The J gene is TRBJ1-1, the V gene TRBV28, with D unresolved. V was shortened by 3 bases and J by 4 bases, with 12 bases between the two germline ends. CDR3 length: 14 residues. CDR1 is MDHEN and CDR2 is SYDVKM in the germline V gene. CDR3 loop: CASSLRALSTEAFF. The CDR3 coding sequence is TGTGCCAGCAGTTTGAGGGCCCTATCCACTGAAGCTTTCTTT. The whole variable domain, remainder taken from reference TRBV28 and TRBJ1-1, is DVKVTQSSRYLVKRTGEKVFLECVQDMDHENMFWYRQDPGLGLRLIYFSYDVKMKEKGDIPEGYSVSREKKERFSLILESASTNQTSMYLCASSLRALSTEAFFGQGTRLTVV.